This TCR beta chain was sequenced during a study of beta chain features in type 1 diabetes. Donors contributed one heparinised blood draw apiece, averaging about 110 mL. In the case of this clone: Antigen: not known.

The study, taken as a whole, reports: Type 1 diabetes patients showed fewer insertions and more deletions at VDJ junctions. Moderate but significant shortening of TCRB CDR3s was recorded in all four CD4+ subsets from Type 1 diabetes patients.

Of the isolated RNA, all was reverse transcribed, and so the sequenced material was expressed TCRB transcripts. TCRdb keeps only in-frame clones here, not all; method: immunoSEQ multiplex PCR. The table lists more than 300,000 clones, around a tenth of them singletons, with about 0.64% in the top ten. This TCR came from a man in his thirties or forties with type 1 diabetes. The sequenced material came from central memory CD4+ T cells from blood.

Here the CDR3 reads CAWSVRDRENTEAFF. The CDR3 DNA is TGTGCCTGGAGTGTAAGGGACAGGGAGAACACTGAAGCTTTCTTT. V gene TRBV30 combines with J gene TRBJ1-1; 9 bases are shared with TRBD1. Germline assignment: CDR1 GTSNPN and CDR2 SVGIG (reference sequence). The V gene end was trimmed by 0 bases and the J gene end by 1 base; junction bases not matched to a gene: 3. This CDR3 has 15 residues. The full variable domain, its missing parts supplied by reference TRBV30 and TRBJ1-1, is SQTIHQWPATLVQPVGSPLSLECTVEGTSNPNLYWYRQAAGRGLQLLFYSVGIGQISSEVPQNLSASRPQDRQFILSSKKLLLSDSGFYLCAWSVRDRENTEAFFGQGTRLTVV.